Below are 14 T cell receptor delta chains sequenced from a single sample in a study of delta chains in infants with herpesvirus infections. PBMC RNA was reverse transcribed using gamma-chain- and delta-chain-specific primers. TCRdb re-called the RT-PCR reads using CATT. The sample has some 1,500 delta-chain clones; under 35% are singletons. The sequencing used peripheral blood, collected at time point 1 of longitudinal follow-up. Receptors were obtained from a human donor who was a Ugandan infant, either HIV-exposed or HIV-unexposed (not recorded which).

A few counts support this clone. The chain is built from TRDV1 and TRDJ3; 11 bases are shared with TRDD3. Trimming at V came to 6 bases and at J to 0 bases, leaving 19 bases not matched to a gene. The germline V gene has CDR1 TSWWSYY and CDR2 QGS. The CDR3 sequence is 23 residues long. CDR3 sequence (DNA): TGTGCTCTTGGCGGAGTAGTAAGTGATGGGGGATACGCTCTCTCCTGGGACACCCGACAGATGTTTTTC. This translates into CALGGVVSDGGYALSWDTRQMFF.

In its sample, this clone was seen once. The chain recombines TRDV2 with TRDJ1, with 8 bases that match TRDD3. The germline V gene has CDR1 GEAIGNYY and CDR2 EKD. Trimming cost V 0 bases and J 3 bases; bases outside gene matches: 5. The CDR3 is 15 residues long. The CDR3 is CACDTVGGFSDKLIF. The CDR3 DNA follows: TGTGCCTGTGACACCGTTGGGGGATTCTCCGATAAACTCATCTTT.

By frequency in the sample, this clone is medium-sized. This rearrangement joins TRDV1 to TRDJ2, with 11 nucleotides matching TRDD3. The germline CDR1 and CDR2 sequences are TSWWSYY and QGS. Trimming removed 3 bases from V and 5 bases from J; junction bases left unmatched: 17. This CDR3 spans 20 amino acids. The CDR3 protein is CALGDASFPLGDKGTAQLFF. As DNA, the CDR3 is TGTGCTCTTGGGGATGCCTCCTTCCCACTGGGGGATAAAGGCACAGCACAACTCTTCTTT.

The V gene is TRDV1, the J gene TRDJ1; TRDD3 aligns across 9 bases. This CDR3 spans 16 amino acids. V dropped 1 base and J dropped 7; count of bases not matched to a gene: 10. CDR1 TSWWSYY and CDR2 QGS come from the germline V gene. In nucleotides, the CDR3 is TGTGCTCTTGGGGAACCCAGTACTGGGGGACCATCTAAACTCATCTTT. It encodes CALGEPSTGGPSKLIF.

Here the J gene is TRDJ1 and the V gene is not called; no check of the table's D call, TRDD3, against the DNA was made. The CDR3 totals 18 residues. The CDR3 here is CSAFPMYWGFPGADKLIF. The DNA of the CDR3 is TGCTCGGCCTTCCCGATGTACTGGGGGTTCCCGGGCGCCGATAAACTCATCTTT.

As regards this clone: A clone one base away is much larger, so this may be a read error. Other DNA sequences from this sample encode an identical CDR3 as well. The chain recombines TRDV1 with TRDJ1, with a weak D call TRDD3 (6 bases). The CDR3 runs 22 residues. Germline CDR1 TSWWSYY, CDR2 QGS. With 1 base removed from V and 0 bases from J, the gap between germline ends came to 30 bases. CDR3 nucleotides: TGTGCTCTTGGGGAACACCTAATATGGGGGGACACGCACCCTCCTTACACCGATAAACTCATCTTT. As protein: CALGEHLIWGDTHPPYTDKLIF.

By share of the sample, this clone is large (0.1 to 1%). The rearrangement joins TRDV1 to TRDJ1; D is unresolved. V lost 0 bases, J lost 7 bases, and 6 bases lay in between. The CDR3 runs to 12 residues. Germline CDR1 reads TSWWSYY; CDR2 reads QGS. The CDR3 loop is CALGELSFKLIF. The CDR3 DNA is TGTGCTCTTGGGGAACTGAGCTTTAAACTCATCTTT.

There are a few counts of this clone. J is TRDJ1 and V is TRDV1, with 8 bases fitting TRDD3. Germline V gene sequence: CDR1 TSWWSYY, CDR2 QGS. Trimming at V came to 0 bases and at J to 3 bases, leaving 21 bases not matched to a gene. This CDR3 comprises 21 residues. CDR3 sequence reads: CALGELNLFPSILGVPDKLIF. CDR3 in DNA: TGTGCTCTTGGGGAACTTAATTTATTCCCCTCTATACTGGGGGTGCCCGATAAACTCATCTTT.

The V call is TRDV3, the J call TRDJ1; TRDD2 matches at 7 bases. CDR3 length equals 15 residues. The germline V gene encodes CDR1 TVYSNPD and CDR2 GDNSRS (reference sequence). V lost 4 bases to trimming and J lost 4 bases; unmatched junction nucleotides: 15. CDR3 nucleotide sequence: TGTGCCTCTTTTTCCTACTATGCGTTCAACGATAAACTCATCTTT. Its translation: CASFSYYAFNDKLIF.

A few counts support this clone. The chain recombines TRDV1 with TRDJ2; 8 bases are a match to TRDD2. V shed 4 bases, J shed 6 bases, and the junction held 31 bases outside the gene matches. The germline V gene encodes CDR1 TSWWSYY and CDR2 QGS. The CDR3 consists of 23 residues. The CDR3 nucleotides read TGTGCTCTTGGGGTCTACAAGGGGAGCCTTCCTAGGTACTTAGGATACTCCCCAGCACAACTCTTCTTT. Encoded protein: CALGVYKGSLPRYLGYSPAQLFF.

Of note for this clone: A much more abundant neighbour one base away suggests this may be a read error. CDR3 sequence (DNA): TGTGCCTGTGACACCTGGGGGAGAGCACAACTCTTCTTT. Amino acids: CACDTWGRAQLFF. The chain has TRDV2 and TRDJ2, with 7 bases aligning to TRDD3. This CDR3 is built from 13 residues. Germline CDR1 reads GEAIGNYY; CDR2 reads EKD. Trimming at V came to 0 bases and at J to 7 bases, leaving 1 base not matched to a gene.

This clone was seen more than once but under ten times. The rearrangement uses TRDV1 and TRDJ3, with 10 positions matching TRDD3. The germline V gene has CDR1 TSWWSYY and CDR2 QGS. CDR3 length equals 23 residues. V lost 2 bases, J lost 0 bases, and 16 bases stayed unmatched. The CDR3 reads CALGEDLRKLGDGGSWDTRQMFF. In DNA, the CDR3 is TGTGCTCTTGGGGAAGATTTGCGCAAACTGGGGGATGGGGGCTCCTGGGACACCCGACAGATGTTTTTC.

The J segment is TRDJ2; no V gene was assigned. CDR3 length equals 10 residues. Here the CDR3 reads CSALTAQLFF. DNA for the CDR3: TGTAGTGCTTTGACAGCACAACTCTTCTTT.

Here the CDR3 DNA reads TGTGCCTGTGACCCCTTGAAGACTGGGGGAGCTTTGACAGCACAACTCTTCTTT. Its translation is CACDPLKTGGALTAQLFF. This chain uses TRDV2 with TRDJ2; 9 positions match TRDD3. This CDR3 has 18 residues. V dropped 3 bases and J dropped 0; count of bases not matched to a gene: 10. Germline V gene sequence: CDR1 GEAIGNYY, CDR2 EKD.